The 11 T cell receptor beta chains presented below share a single source sample, sequenced in a study of graft-versus-host responses after intestinal transplantation. These receptors lack a known antigen. Method: immunoSEQ multiplex PCR; TCRdb's copy keeps in-frame clones and lacks some. The profile covers approximately 90,000 clones, with around 89% appearing a single time and roughly 0.28% taken by the ten largest. Sequencing was performed on unstimulated CD4+ T cells sorted from spleen or lymph node cells, taken before transplant. All receptors derive from a human donor who was the organ donor for an intestinal transplant.

The chain recombines TRBV11-2 with TRBJ2-5; D perhaps matches TRBD1 (6 bases). V gave up 0 bases and J gave up 4 bases, with 6 bases separating them. Germline assignment: CDR1 SGHAT and CDR2 FQNNGV. This CDR3 contains 13 residues. The CDR3 loop reads CASSLDRGETQYF. The CDR3 DNA follows: TGTGCCAGCAGCTTAGACAGGGGAGAGACCCAGTACTTC.

This clone has only a few counts. The rearrangement joins TRBV5-1 to TRBJ2-7; D might be TRBD2 (5 bases). Germline V gives CDR1 SGHRS, CDR2 YFSETQ. Trimming removed 4 bases at V and 1 base at J, with 15 bases between. The CDR3 totals 15 residues. In DNA form, the CDR3 reads TGCGCCAGCAGCCCTATGGGAGTGGGTTCCTACGAGCAGTACTTC. This gives the protein CASSPMGVGSYEQYF.

The chain links TRBV5-6 to TRBJ2-7, with TRBD2 identical over 9 bases. The CDR3 is made up of 15 amino acids. Germline CDR1 is SGHDT and CDR2 is YYEEEE. The junction had 7 bases not matched to a gene; V was cut back by 3 bases and J by 3 bases. The CDR3 loop reads CASSSATSGIYEQYF. The CDR3 DNA reads TGTGCCAGCAGCTCCGCGACTAGCGGAATCTACGAGCAGTACTTC.

This rearrangement joins TRBV18 to TRBJ2-5, with 10 bases matching TRBD2. Germline V gene data show CDR1 as KGHSH and CDR2 as LQKENI. V was clipped by 2 bases and J by 13 bases; unmatched bases: 10. This CDR3 contains 14 residues. The DNA for the CDR3 is TGTGCCAGCTCACCAACGGGACTAGCGCACACTCCGTACTTC. This gives the protein CASSPTGLAHTPYF.

The V and J genes are TRBV7-9 and TRBJ1-2; tentatively, D is TRBD1 (5 bases). V lost 4 bases and J 8 bases, leaving 14 bases between the germline ends. From germline, CDR1 is SEHNR and CDR2 FQNEAQ (reference sequence). CDR3 length: 13 residues. Here the CDR3 DNA reads TGTGCCAGCAGCTCGCGGGCGGGGGGAGGCTACACCTTC. Its protein product is CASSSRAGGGYTF.

The chain has TRBV5-1 and TRBJ1-2, with 11 bases that match TRBD1. The CDR3 contains 20 residues. J was trimmed by 4 bases and V by 3 bases; bases with no gene match: 20. The germline V gene encodes CDR1 SGHRS and CDR2 YFSETQ. In DNA, the CDR3 is TGCGCCAGCAGCTCCAACGTCCTAGTGGGACAGGGGGTAAGAGGCTATGGCTACACCTTC. This sequence encodes CASSSNVLVGQGVRGYGYTF.

This rearrangement joins TRBV5-1 to TRBJ2-5, with 9 nucleotides matching TRBD1. Germline V gives CDR1 SGHRS, CDR2 YFSETQ. The CDR3 sequence is 14 residues long. V lost 4 bases, J lost 7 bases, and 8 bases stayed unmatched. DNA for the CDR3: TGCGCCAGCAGCAAGGGACAGGGATCAGGGACCCAGTACTTC. Its protein is CASSKGQGSGTQYF. Full variable domain (missing parts from reference TRBV5-1 and TRBJ2-5): KAGVTQTPRYLIKTRGQQVTLSCSPISGHRSVSWYQQTPGQGLQFLFEYFSETQRNKGNFPGRFSGRQFSNSRSEMNVSTLELGDSALYLCASSKGQGSGTQYFGPGTRLLVL.

The V and J genes are TRBV29-1 and TRBJ2-1; D gene uncertain. Trimming shortened V by 8 bases and J by 8 bases, and 13 bases separated the two germline ends. The CDR3 runs 11 residues. CDR1 is SQVTM and CDR2 is ANQGSEA in the germline V gene. CDR3 sequence reads: CSTRLTDEQFF. The CDR3, as DNA: TGCAGCACACGACTGACCGATGAGCAGTTCTTC.

The rearrangement links TRBV6-7 to TRBJ1-3, with no clear D. TRBV6-7 is an ORF for which the function is uncertain. This CDR3 spans 11 amino acids. V lost 8 bases to trimming and J lost 6 bases, with 8 bases between them. CDR3 residues: CASLVLNTIYF. As DNA, the CDR3 is TGTGCCAGCCTCGTACTAAACACCATATATTTT.

Written as DNA, the CDR3 is TGCGCCAGCAGCTTGAACGGGGGGGCCCCCAATGAGCAGTTCTTC. It encodes CASSLNGGAPNEQFF. This chain links TRBV5-1 with TRBJ2-1; 8 nucleotides match TRBD2. This CDR3 has 15 residues. The germline V gene has CDR1 SGHRS and CDR2 YFSETQ. V shed 1 base, J shed 6 bases, and the junction held 6 bases outside the gene matches.

V is TRBV19 and J is TRBJ2-3, with 10 bases aligning to TRBD1. The ends lost 6 bases at V and 4 bases at J; junction bases unmatched: 13. The CDR3 covers 17 residues. Germline loops: CDR1 LNHDA, CDR2 SQIVND (reference sequence). The CDR3 DNA reads TGTGCCAGTAGCACCTACCCGGGACAGGGGATTGCAGATACGCAGTATTTT. It yields the protein CASSTYPGQGIADTQYF.